The rows below give T cell receptor beta chains drawn from one sample of a study of identical twins. TCRdb re-derived calls from the 5' RACE reads in MiXCR, one entry per CDR3 protein. Of some 660,000 distinct CDR3 sequences in the sample, roughly 8% are singletons; the top ten hold 0.98%. The sample was also linked to a second study, of yellow fever vaccine responses in identical twins.

What was sequenced was PBMCs. The source of these receptors is a woman aged 18-30 years in good health. Each CDR3 is given without its conserved first and last residue. Not every row has a clone size; where given, it reads once, few, many or a size class.

V gene | clone size | CDR3 protein
TRBV14 | - | ASSITTGISEQY
TRBV7-8 | many | ASSLRAGVQPQH
TRBV6-2/TRBV6-3 | - | SSDGGRETYEQY
TRBV7-6 | few | ASSRLGGSTDTQY
TRBV28 | - | ASSLGQLTDTQY
TRBV28 | few | ASRDWTGGDTEAF
TRBV3-1 | - | ASSQDLPRGGWNEQF
TRBV4-3 | few | ASSPEGAKEETQY
TRBV14 | - | ASSRTSIYNEQF
TRBV6-6 | - | ASSYGQGNEQY
TRBV10-2 | many | ASSDLREIDNEQF
TRBV4-3 | few | ASSQNLGNQPQH
TRBV20-1 | - | SAKDWTSTDTQY
TRBV6-1 | few | ASSVAGGPKNEQF
TRBV15 | few | ATSRDPPGGLQETQY
TRBV24-1 | - | ATSDEGSGVYEQY
TRBV27 | - | ASSSGLTGAKNTEAF
TRBV5-6 | many | ASRQSSDTEAF
TRBV10-3 | few | AISESTGLGEY
TRBV10-1 | - | ASVISAAKNIQY
TRBV28 | many | ASSDRGNEQF
TRBV7-9 | many | ASSPRGYEQF
TRBV15 | many | ATSRVISNEQF
TRBV28 | few | ASSSRSDHYNEQF
TRBV20-1 | few | SATSATGNTIY
TRBV20-1 | - | SAGDLGWPGANVLT
TRBV11-2 | few | ASSFPHRATGTTGELF
TRBV4-3 | - | ASSQDGTGPYEQY
TRBV5-6 | many | ASSRLPSEAF
TRBV5-1 | - | ASSPGQISGNTIY
TRBV9 | - | ASSPASGGLREQY
TRBV7-9 | few | ASSKEDISNYGYT
TRBV27 | - | ASSPTETMYEQY
TRBV12-3/TRBV12-4 | - | ASSPGWGFEQY
TRBV4-3 | - | ASSQEPNNEQF
TRBV6-6 | few | ASSDYRDEQF
TRBV27 | - | ASSTRTASTDTQY
TRBV20-1 | few | SANRRQGPSSYEQY
TRBV20-1 | - | SASGRGTYEQY
TRBV6-5 | - | ASSYFGLVNEQF
TRBV4-1 | - | ASSQETGGPGETQY
TRBV2 | few | ASSMVGLPYEQY
TRBV7-9 | few | ASSLALEVAGNTIY
TRBV12-3/TRBV12-4 | many | ASSFASGLGEQY
TRBV12-3/TRBV12-4 | many | ASRSGQGYEQY
TRBV27 | - | ASSSGTSGWSEQF
TRBV7-9 | few | ASSPPSRETQY
TRBV5-1 | few | ASRKPGLSSLDTQY
TRBV10-1 | - | ASSESGGNWDEQY
TRBV20-1 | few | SAPGYLAKNIQY
TRBV19 | - | ASSMADSYSGANVLT
TRBV6-5 | - | ASGTGAYGYT
TRBV9 | - | ASSADLSTDTQY
TRBV12-3/TRBV12-4 | many | ASSLNQGGYTEAF